A selection of T cell receptor beta chains follows, all from one sample in a study of OX40 agonist ivuxolimab in advanced cancers. Data came from immunoSEQ multiplex PCR; TCRdb stores just in-frame clones and leaves some out. The sample includes about 70,000 clones, 65% to 90% of them seen just once. The specimen comprised CD4+ or CD8+ T cells sorted from blood, sampled in a trial of the OX40 agonist ivuxolimab. The receptor set was obtained from an adult with an advanced solid tumor such as melanoma, head and neck, liver or kidney cancer. Each CDR3 is given with its conserved first and last residue. Fields, in order: J gene, D gene, V gene, clone size, CDR3 protein, CDR3 DNA. D genes are given only for firm matches. The size field is filled for only some rows; it gives once, few, many or a size class.

TRBJ1-5,TRBD1,TRBV6-1,once,CASSEGTGGRQPQHF,TGTGCCAGCAGTGAGGGTACAGGGGGCCGTCAGCCCCAGCATTTT
TRBJ2-2,NA,TRBV5-4,NA,CASSATGTNTGELFF,TGTGCCAGCAGCGCCACGGGGACGAACACCGGGGAGCTGTTTTTT
TRBJ2-5,TRBD2,TRBV5-6,NA,CASSFRTSGRGAETQYF,TGTGCCAGCAGCTTTCGGACTAGCGGGAGAGGGGCAGAGACCCAGTACTTC
TRBJ1-5,TRBD1,TRBV5-1,NA,CASSPTGISNQPQHF,TGCGCCAGCAGCCCGACAGGGATTAGCAATCAGCCCCAGCATTTT
TRBJ2-3,TRBD2,TRBV10-1,NA,CATGRGIDTQYF,TGCGCCACCGGGAGGGGGATTGATACGCAGTATTTT
TRBJ2-2,NA,TRBV7-9,NA,CASSPDHRPGELFF,TGTGCCAGCAGCCCGGACCACCGTCCCGGGGAGCTGTTTTTT
TRBJ2-3,NA,TRBV29-1,NA,CSVRASGTDTQYF,TGCAGCGTCCGGGCTAGCGGCACAGATACGCAGTATTTT
TRBJ2-2,NA,TRBV18,NA,CASSRGLTGELFF,TGTGCCAGCTCGCGGGGCCTGACCGGGGAGCTGTTTTTT
TRBJ2-5,TRBD2,TRBV7-3,NA,CASSLGLAGSQETQYF,TGTGCCAGCAGCTTAGGACTAGCGGGTAGCCAAGAGACCCAGTACTTC
TRBJ1-2,NA,TRBV5-1,NA,CASRPDTYGYTF,TGCGCCAGCAGACCGGACACCTATGGCTACACCTTC
TRBJ2-1,TRBD2,TRBV28,NA,CASSFMLGLAGGTPSSYNEQFF,TGTGCCAGCAGTTTTATGCTGGGACTAGCGGGAGGGACCCCTAGCTCCTACAATGAGCAGTTCTTC
TRBJ2-2,TRBD2,TRBV27,NA,CASSPNTIGLVRIGELFF,TGTGCCAGCAGTCCGAACACCATTGGACTAGTGCGGATCGGGGAGCTGTTTTTT
TRBJ2-5,NA,TRBV7-6,NA,CASSRGGMLETQYF,TGTGCCAGCAGCCGCGGAGGGATGCTAGAGACCCAGTACTTC
TRBJ2-4,NA,TRBV5-4,NA,CASSSAGSGLEIAKNIQYF,TGTGCCAGCAGCTCCGCAGGGTCGGGACTGGAGATAGCCAAAAACATTCAGTACTTC
TRBJ2-3,NA,TRBV5-1,NA,CASSLVGAGSGTDTQYF,TGCGCCAGCAGCTTGGTAGGGGCGGGTTCGGGCACAGATACGCAGTATTTT
TRBJ1-6,NA,TRBV7-2,NA,CASIPGLAYNSPLHF,TGTGCCAGCATCCCAGGGCTTGCCTATAATTCACCCCTCCACTTT